The 31 T cell receptor beta chains below come from one sample, sequenced in a study of shared clonotypes between healthy human individuals. Sequencing was performed with immunoSEQ multiplex PCR; in TCRdb, only in-frame clones are kept and a portion is missing. The table records approximately 480,000 clones, almost 80% of them present only once. Sequencing was performed on PBMCs. The receptor set was obtained from a woman in her 40s in good health. Some clones in this sample may be carry-over from other donors' samples.

On this clone: The sample holds other DNA sequences that translate to the same CDR3. This chain uses TRBV30 with TRBJ2-3, with a tentative D call TRBD2 (7 bases). V shed 3 bases and J shed 1 base, with 14 bases lying between them. This CDR3 comprises 15 residues. Germline V gene lookup returns CDR1 GTSNPN and CDR2 SVGIG (reference sequence). The CDR3 protein is CAWRGGRGRTDTQYF. The CDR3 DNA sequence: TGTGCCTGGAGGGGGGGGCGCGGCCGCACAGATACGCAGTATTTT.

This clone was seen only a few times. The junction does not match germline at one end; this may be a read error. Within the sample, other DNA sequences also encode this same CDR3. The chain combines TRBV7-7 with TRBJ2-1, with 11 positions matching TRBD2. The CDR3 covers 14 residues. Germline loops: CDR1 SSHAT, CDR2 FNYEAQ (reference sequence). The CDR3 nucleotides read TGTGCTAGCAGCTTAGCGGGAGGGTACAATGAGCAGTTCTTC. Its translation: CASSLAGGYNEQFF.

This chain connects TRBV5-4 to TRBJ2-6; D is uncertain. Trimming cost V 0 bases and J 0 bases, with 7 bases left between them. From germline, CDR1 is SGHNT and CDR2 YYREEE (reference sequence). The CDR3 contains 16 residues. The CDR3 nucleotides are TGTGCCAGCAGCTTGGACACAGTCTCTGGGGCCAACGTCCTGACTTTC. This translates into CASSLDTVSGANVLTF. The variable domain in full, with the rest retrieved from reference TRBV5-4 and TRBJ2-6, is ETGVTQSPTHLIKTRGQQVTLRCSSQSGHNTVSWYQQALGQGPQFIFQYYREEENGRGNFPPRFSGLQFPNYSSELNVNALELDDSALYLCASSLDTVSGANVLTFGAGSRLTVL.

This clone has only a few counts. The CDR3: CASSSLALGTEAFF. In DNA, the CDR3 is TGTGCCAGCAGCTCCCTCGCATTGGGGACTGAAGCTTTCTTT. The chain recombines TRBV7-8 with TRBJ1-1; D is unresolved. The V end was cut by 4 bases, the J end by 5 bases, with 14 bases between. CDR3 length: 14 amino acids. Germline loops: CDR1 SGHVS, CDR2 FQNEAQ.

In its sample, this clone was seen once. V is TRBV29-1 and J is TRBJ2-7, with D possibly TRBD1 on 6 matching bases. Germline CDR1 reads SQVTM; CDR2 reads ANQGSEA. V lost 5 bases, J lost 0 bases, and 14 bases lay in between. CDR3 length: 14 amino acids. The CDR3 nucleotides are TGCAGCGTTAAACGGGACATTGACTCCTACGAGCAGTACTTC. Translated: CSVKRDIDSYEQYF.

This clone was counted a few times. The V and J genes are TRBV6-5 and TRBJ2-7; 9 bases align to TRBD2. The germline CDR1 and CDR2 sequences are MNHEY and SVGAGI. This CDR3 has 14 amino acids. J lost 4 bases, V lost 0 bases, and 1 base had no gene match. In nucleotides, the CDR3 is TGTGCCAGCAGTTACTCCGCGGGAGGGTACGAGCAGTACTTC. This gives the protein CASSYSAGGYEQYF.

This chain links TRBV7-3 with TRBJ2-3; TRBD1 is a possible D gene (6 bases). The CDR3 covers 14 residues. Germline values: CDR1 SGHTA, CDR2 FQGTGA. V was clipped by 6 bases and J by 2 bases, with 12 bases between them. The CDR3 DNA sequence: TGTGCCAGCAGGGACGGACAGTACACAGATACGCAGTATTTT. Translating gives CASRDGQYTDTQYF.

The CDR3 DNA reads as TGTGCCATCAGTGAGCCGGGACTAGCGGACTACAATGAGCAGTTCTTC. Translating it yields CAISEPGLADYNEQFF. The chain carries TRBV10-3 and TRBJ2-1; 11 bases align to TRBD2. There are 16 residues in the CDR3. The germline CDR1 and CDR2 sequences are ENHRY and SYGVKD. Trimming removed 2 bases from V and 3 bases from J; junction bases left unmatched: 3.

The chain couples TRBV27 to TRBJ1-4; D is perhaps TRBD1 (5 bases). This CDR3 has 13 residues. Germline V gene data show CDR1 as MNHEY and CDR2 as SMNVEV (reference sequence). The V gene lost 6 bases and the J gene lost 8 bases, with 13 bases spanning the gap. The CDR3 bases are TGTGCCAGCAGCCCTGAATGGGACGAAAAACTGTTTTTT. It codes for CASSPEWDEKLFF.

V usage is TRBV18 and J usage is TRBJ2-7; D remains unclear. Trimming took off 0 bases at V and 4 bases at J, with 7 bases between the two ends. The CDR3 spans 13 residues. Per germline, CDR1 KGHSH and CDR2 LQKENI. In nucleotides, the CDR3 is TGTGCCAGCTCACCACCGCCTTCTTACGAGCAGTACTTC. Its translation is CASSPPPSYEQYF.

The V gene is TRBV28, the J gene TRBJ2-2; 11 nucleotides agree with TRBD1. Looked up from germline, CDR1 is MDHEN and CDR2 is SYDVKM. Trimming took 4 bases from V and 7 from J; bases not matched to a gene: 5. This CDR3 is built from 15 residues. CDR3 in DNA: TGTGCCAGCAGTTCCCGGGACAGGGGGGTCGGGGAGCTGTTTTTT. It translates to CASSSRDRGVGELFF.

The rearrangement uses TRBV7-8 and TRBJ2-3; 9 positions agree with TRBD2. Germline V gene data show CDR1 as SGHVS and CDR2 as FQNEAQ. The CDR3 has 19 amino acids. The J segment lost 2 bases and the V segment lost 5 bases, leaving 17 bases of the junction unmatched. CDR3 sequence reads: CASSGTSRDTGGFTDTQYF. The CDR3 bases are TGTGCCAGCAGCGGGACTAGCAGAGATACCGGAGGTTTCACAGATACGCAGTATTTT. Full variable domain (remainder filled in from reference TRBV7-8 and TRBJ2-3): GAGVSQSPRYKVAKRGQDVALRCDPISGHVSLFWYQQALGQGPEFLTYFQNEAQLDKSGLPSDRFFAERPEGSVSTLKIQRTQQEDSAVYLCASSGTSRDTGGFTDTQYFGPGTRLTVL.

The V call is TRBV5-6, the J call TRBJ2-3; TRBD2 matches 11 bases. Germline assignment: CDR1 SGHDT and CDR2 YYEEEE. J gave up 5 bases and V 2 bases, and 4 bases lay outside the gene matches. The CDR3 consists of 15 residues. CDR3 amino acids: CASSFVAGGQDTQYF. CDR3 DNA: TGTGCCAGCAGCTTCGTAGCGGGAGGGCAAGATACGCAGTATTTT.

The chain combines TRBV4-1 with TRBJ2-5; a possible D gene is TRBD1 (6 bases). The J call is uncertain, as TRBJ2-7 better fits the DNA end. The germline V gene has CDR1 MGHRA and CDR2 YSYEKL. CDR3 length equals 15 residues. The CDR3 reads CASSHAYRVDYEQYF. The CDR3 DNA reads as TGCGCCAGCAGCCACGCTTACAGGGTCGACTACGAGCAGTACTTC.

The chain joins TRBV6-5 to TRBJ2-7; D may be TRBD1 (6 bases). V was trimmed by 6 bases and J by 0 bases, leaving 15 bases between them. The CDR3 sequence is 15 residues long. Per the germline V gene, CDR1 is MNHEY and CDR2 is SVGAGI. CDR3 bases: TGTGCCAGCAGAACCCAGGTGGACAGCTCCTACGAGCAGTACTTC. Protein: CASRTQVDSSYEQYF.

CDR3 residues: CASSYSTGANGYTF. DNA of the CDR3: TGTGCCAGCAGTTACTCAACCGGCGCAAATGGCTACACCTTC. The V and J genes are TRBV6-5 and TRBJ1-2, with D unclear. The CDR3 contains 14 residues. Per germline, CDR1 MNHEY and CDR2 SVGAGI. Trimming removed 0 bases at V and 6 bases at J, with 11 bases between.

The table lists this clone with many counts. The chain is built from TRBV18 and TRBJ1-1; no clear D. This CDR3 is built from 14 residues. Germline CDR1 and CDR2: KGHSH and LQKENI. V was cut by 3 bases and J by 4 bases, with 12 bases left in between. The DNA for the CDR3 is TGTGCCAGCTCACCGGTAGAATGGGGCACTGAAGCTTTCTTT. Translating it yields CASSPVEWGTEAFF.

This chain uses TRBV5-1 with TRBJ1-1; 7 nucleotides line up with TRBD1. The CDR3 extends over 15 amino acids. V lost 0 bases to trimming and J lost 5 bases; unmatched junction nucleotides: 7. Germline values: CDR1 SGHRS, CDR2 YFSETQ. The CDR3 sequence: CASSLALAGGTEAFF. The CDR3 region has the DNA TGCGCCAGCAGCTTGGCTCTGGCAGGGGGGACTGAAGCTTTCTTT.

This clone was detected only a few times. The chain links TRBV7-8 to TRBJ2-5; 10 nucleotides line up with TRBD2. V dropped 1 base and J dropped 11; count of bases not matched to a gene: 13. The CDR3 contains 16 residues. CDR1 SGHVS and CDR2 FQNEAQ come from the germline V gene. The CDR3 region is CASSLGGSSGSLEQYF. The CDR3 nucleotides are TGTGCCAGCAGCTTAGGAGGGTCTAGCGGGAGTCTTGAGCAGTACTTC.

The chain employs TRBV7-8 and TRBJ1-5; D gene unclear. Trimming took off 2 bases at V and 1 base at J, with 9 bases between the two ends. The germline CDR1 and CDR2 sequences are SGHVS and FQNEAQ. CDR3 length equals 15 residues. The CDR3 here is CASSLMGQSNQPQHF. The CDR3 DNA reads as TGTGCCAGCAGCTTAATGGGCCAGAGCAATCAGCCCCAGCATTTT.

This chain joins TRBV2 and TRBJ2-3; TRBD2 matches 11 bases. CDR1 and CDR2 from the germline V gene are SNHLY and FYNNEI. This CDR3 has 17 residues. J lost 4 bases, V lost 5 bases, and 11 bases had no gene match. CDR3 in amino acids: CASSKGLAGGGADTQYF. The CDR3 DNA is TGTGCCAGCAGTAAAGGACTAGCGGGTGGGGGGGCAGATACGCAGTATTTT.

The chain employs TRBV2 and TRBJ1-1; 7 nucleotides align to TRBD1. J was trimmed by 1 base and V by 9 bases; bases with no gene match: 5. Germline CDR1 SNHLY, CDR2 FYNNEI. This CDR3 is 13 amino acids long. The CDR3 sequence is CARSRQGNTEAFF. CDR3 DNA sequence: TGTGCCAGGTCCCGACAGGGGAACACTGAAGCTTTCTTT.

V usage is TRBV9 and J usage is TRBJ2-1; 11 nucleotides match TRBD2. The CDR3 contains 17 residues. Per germline, CDR1 SGDLS and CDR2 YYNGEE. V was clipped by 0 bases and J by 4 bases; unmatched bases: 6. Written as DNA, the CDR3 is TGTGCCAGCAGCGTAGATTCGACTAGCGGGATTTACAATGAGCAGTTCTTC. Residues: CASSVDSTSGIYNEQFF.

This clone has just a few counts. The V and J genes are TRBV11-3 and TRBJ2-7; the match to TRBD1 covers 8 bases. Unmatched junction bases numbered 19, after V lost 2 bases and J lost 4 bases. CDR1 and CDR2 from the germline V gene are SGHNT and YENEEA. The CDR3 extends over 19 amino acids. CDR3 residues: CASSLRAGEDRAAIYEQYF. Written as DNA, the CDR3 is TGTGCCAGCAGCTTAAGGGCCGGGGAGGACAGGGCTGCGATATACGAGCAGTACTTC.

J is TRBJ2-2 and V is TRBV9; TRBD1 agrees at 7 bases. The germline CDR1 and CDR2 sequences are SGDLS and YYNGEE. V trimming: 4 bases; J trimming: 6 bases; junction bases outside the gene matches: 3. The CDR3 totals 13 residues. The DNA of the CDR3 is TGTGCCAGCAGCCCAGGGGGTTCCGGGGAGCTGTTTTTT. It codes for CASSPGGSGELFF.

This clone was seen once. The chain recombines TRBV28 with TRBJ1-1; D perhaps matches TRBD1 (5 bases). The CDR3 extends over 15 amino acids. V was trimmed by 5 bases and J by 4 bases, leaving 17 bases between them. Germline-derived CDR1 and CDR2 are MDHEN and SYDVKM. The CDR3 DNA is TGTGCCAGCAGTACTCATGGGGCGGGCCCCACTGAAGCTTTCTTT. Encoded protein: CASSTHGAGPTEAFF.

CDR3 coding DNA: TGTGCCAGCAGCACCCGCCCGCCTGGTTCTGGGGCCAACGTCCTGACTTTC. Protein: CASSTRPPGSGANVLTF. This chain uses TRBV7-3 with TRBJ2-6; D ambiguous. Germline CDR1 is SGHTA and CDR2 is FQGTGA. The ends were cut back, 5 bases at V and 1 base at J, with 15 bases in the middle. This CDR3 comprises 17 residues.

A remark on this clone: This probably arose from a read error, given a far larger clone one base away. Distinct nucleotide sequences in the sample also encode this CDR3. This chain joins TRBV7-9 and TRBJ2-7; D could derive from TRBD1 or TRBD2 (5 bases each). This CDR3 is built from 15 residues. Deletions cut 1 base from V and 4 bases from J, with 14 bases between. Germline V gene data show CDR1 as SEHNR and CDR2 as FQNEAQ (reference sequence). CDR3 DNA sequence: TGTGCCAGCAGCTTAGTGGGGGTCCGCACTTACGAGCAGTACTTC. Amino acids: CASSLVGVRTYEQYF. Using reference TRBV7-9 and TRBJ2-7 for the parts outside the CDR3, the full variable domain is DTGVSQNPRHKITKRGQNVTFRCDPISEHNRLYWYRQTLGQGPEFLTYFQNEAQLEKSRLLSDRFSAERPKGSFSTLEIQRTEQGDSAMYLCASSLVGVRTYEQYFGPGTRLTVT.

The chain has TRBV19 and TRBJ1-2; the match to TRBD1 covers 9 bases. This CDR3 comprises 14 residues. With V trimmed by 6 bases and J by 4 bases, 6 bases remained unmatched. Germline assignment: CDR1 LNHDA and CDR2 SQIVND (reference sequence). The CDR3: CASRSGQGSYGYTF. The DNA for the CDR3 is TGTGCCAGTAGAAGCGGACAGGGGAGCTATGGCTACACCTTC.

Many counts were recorded for this clone. The chain is built from TRBV28 and TRBJ2-7; 12 bases match TRBD1. Trimming removed 6 bases from V and 5 bases from J; junction bases left unmatched: 8. Germline-derived CDR1 and CDR2 are MDHEN and SYDVKM. The CDR3 sequence is 15 residues long. The CDR3 sequence is CASSPMGQGAHEQYF. CDR3 nucleotide sequence: TGTGCCAGCAGCCCCATGGGACAGGGGGCCCACGAGCAGTACTTC.

This chain connects TRBV11-2 to TRBJ2-7; the D is unclear. The CDR3 is 15 amino acids. Germline V gene sequence: CDR1 SGHAT, CDR2 FQNNGV. Trimming took 6 bases from V and 2 from J, leaving 17 bases between them. CDR3: CASSPPMARPYEQYF. The CDR3 DNA sequence: TGTGCCAGCAGTCCCCCAATGGCCAGACCCTACGAGCAGTACTTC.